A single sample gave rise to the 27 T cell receptor beta chains below, sequenced in a study of shared T cell receptors in the human thymus. Libraries were prepared by immunoSEQ multiplex PCR; TCRdb keeps only in-frame clonotypes and omits some of them. The sample contains hundreds of thousands of clones, around 78% of which appear only once. These data also formed part of another study, on human thymus T cells.

Input material: thymocytes. These receptors all stem from a boy in the first two years of life with a congenital heart defect.

This clone was counted once. V usage is TRBV10-3 and J usage is TRBJ2-7; D unclear. Between the trimmed V and J ends, which lost 2 bases and 4 bases, there was a span of 9 bases. This CDR3 region has 13 residues. The germline V gene encodes CDR1 ENHRY and CDR2 SYGVKD. CDR3 in amino acids: CAISEGPLYEQYF. The CDR3 nucleotides read TGTGCCATCAGTGAGGGGCCGCTGTACGAGCAGTACTTC.

This clone showed up just a few times. This chain uses TRBV4-3 with TRBJ2-7; D may be TRBD1 (8 bases). This CDR3 has 18 residues. V shed 1 base and J shed 2 bases, with 21 bases lying between them. Germline V gene data show CDR1 as LGHNA and CDR2 as YSLEER. CDR3 protein: CASSQAPHRGGRAYEQYF. CDR3 in DNA: TGCGCCAGCAGCCAAGCCCCTCACAGGGGGGGTAGGGCCTACGAGCAGTACTTC.

The chain joins TRBV4-3 to TRBJ2-3; D is possibly TRBD2 (7 bases). Trimming stripped 2 bases from V and 4 bases from J, with 16 bases between. CDR3 length: 16 amino acids. Looked up from germline, CDR1 is LGHNA and CDR2 is YSLEER. The CDR3 DNA is TGCGCCAGCAGCCAAAAGTCGGGGGGCGGCGCAGATACGCAGTATTTT. It specifies CASSQKSGGGADTQYF.

The genes are TRBV6-4 and TRBJ1-2, with 8 bases matching TRBD1. V was pared by 0 bases and J by 0 bases, with 3 bases of the junction left unmatched. This CDR3 spans 16 amino acids. Germline values: CDR1 MRHNA, CDR2 SNTAGT. CDR3 sequence reads: CASSDSETGANYGYTF. The CDR3 nucleotides read TGTGCCAGCAGTGACTCCGAGACAGGGGCTAACTATGGCTACACCTTC.

This chain uses TRBV14 with TRBJ2-7; D remains unclear. The germline V gene has CDR1 SGHDN and CDR2 FVKESK. V was cut by 1 base and J by 4 bases, with 5 bases left in between. CDR3 length equals 12 residues. In DNA form, the CDR3 reads TGTGCCAGCAGCCAAGTCCGTTACGAGCAGTACTTC. Its protein product is CASSQVRYEQYF.

The V call is TRBV19, the J call TRBJ1-1; tentative D call: TRBD1 (6 bases). This CDR3 is 14 amino acids long. V was cut by 5 bases and J by 4 bases, with 14 bases left in between. Germline lookup yields CDR1 LNHDA and CDR2 SQIVND (reference sequence). The CDR3 coding sequence is TGTGCCAGTAGTCCACAGGGAGAGCGCACTGAAGCTTTCTTT. This gives the protein CASSPQGERTEAFF. The variable domain in full, completed from reference TRBV19 and TRBJ1-1, reads DGGITQSPKYLFRKEGQNVTLSCEQNLNHDAMYWYRQDPGQGLRLIYYSQIVNDFQKGDIAEGYSVSREKKESFPLTVTSAQKNPTAFYLCASSPQGERTEAFFGQGTRLTVV.

The chain uses TRBV5-1 and TRBJ1-4; D unresolved. Germline-derived CDR1 and CDR2 are SGHRS and YFSETQ. The CDR3 sequence is 13 residues long. Trimming left V 5 bases short and J 4 bases short, with 9 bases between. CDR3 nucleotide sequence: TGCGCCAGCAGGGGGAGGCATAATGAAAAACTGTTTTTT. Translation: CASRGRHNEKLFF.

This clone was seen only once. V is TRBV5-1 and J is TRBJ2-1; TRBD2 aligns across 12 bases. Germline CDR1 and CDR2: SGHRS and YFSETQ. This CDR3 comprises 13 residues. V lost 7 bases and J lost 6; bases outside the gene matches: 2. The CDR3, as DNA: TGCGCCAGCCAGACTAGCGGGAGCAATGAGCAGTTCTTC. It is translated as CASQTSGSNEQFF.

The chain is built from TRBV7-3 and TRBJ2-1; 13 positions match TRBD2. Looked up from germline, CDR1 is SGHTA and CDR2 is FQGTGA. The CDR3 runs 16 residues. V lost 2 bases, J lost 10 bases, and 8 bases stayed unmatched. The CDR3 DNA follows: TGTGCCAGCAGCTTATCGCGGACTAGCGGGAGAAAGGAGCAGTTCTTC. Protein product: CASSLSRTSGRKEQFF.

DNA for the CDR3: TGTGCCAGCAGCCAAGGACAGGGAGACGAGCAGTACTTC. Protein: CASSQGQGDEQYF. This chain connects TRBV7-8 to TRBJ2-7, with TRBD1 identical over 8 bases. Germline CDR1 SGHVS, CDR2 FQNEAQ. After removal of 5 bases from V and 5 bases from J, the junction contained 5 bases not matched to a gene. The CDR3 is 13 amino acids.

V usage is TRBV7-2 and J usage is TRBJ2-3; D is ambiguous. Looked up from germline, CDR1 is SGHTA and CDR2 is FQGNSA. The CDR3 contains 15 residues. Trimming pared 1 base from V and 3 bases from J, leaving 11 bases between. The CDR3 is CASSLGPPRTDTQYF. The CDR3 nucleotides are TGTGCCAGCAGCTTAGGCCCGCCGAGGACAGATACGCAGTATTTT.

The chain is built from TRBV5-6 and TRBJ2-1; 10 bases align to TRBD2. Germline-derived CDR1 and CDR2 are SGHDT and YYEEEE. With 5 bases clipped from V and 1 base from J, the junction kept 9 bases outside the gene matches. CDR3 length: 17 residues. The CDR3 here is CASSPPGTSVSYNEQFF. DNA of the CDR3: TGTGCCAGCAGTCCGCCCGGGACTAGCGTTTCCTACAATGAGCAGTTCTTC.

The chain is built from TRBV5-1 and TRBJ2-5; 15 nucleotides align to TRBD2. The CDR3 runs to 17 residues. The V gene end was trimmed by 3 bases and the J gene end by 0 bases; junction bases not matched to a gene: 3. Germline lookup yields CDR1 SGHRS and CDR2 YFSETQ. In DNA form, the CDR3 reads TGCGCCAGCAGCTCCGGACTAGCGGGAGGGAACCAAGAGACCCAGTACTTC. Translation: CASSSGLAGGNQETQYF.

J is TRBJ2-5 and V is TRBV4-2; D perhaps matches TRBD2 (6 bases). Between the trimmed V and J ends, which lost 0 bases and 9 bases, there was a span of 20 bases. The length of the CDR3 is 16 residues. Germline V gene data show CDR1 as LGHNA and CDR2 as YNFKEQ. The CDR3 DNA is TGTGCCAGCAGCCAAGATGAGTCCAGCGGGCGGGCGGCCCAGTACTTC. Its translation: CASSQDESSGRAAQYF.

This chain links TRBV28 with TRBJ2-7; 13 positions match TRBD2. The germline gives CDR1 MDHEN, CDR2 SYDVKM. The J segment lost 5 bases and the V segment lost 5 bases, leaving 12 bases of the junction unmatched. The CDR3 extends over 17 amino acids. CDR3 in DNA: TGTGCCAGCAGTCCGGGAAGGACTAGCGGGAGACCCCACGAGCAGTACTTC. Translation: CASSPGRTSGRPHEQYF.

This chain connects TRBV28 to TRBJ1-5; tentatively, D is TRBD1 (6 bases). The CDR3 sequence is 16 residues long. Germline assignment: CDR1 MDHEN and CDR2 SYDVKM. V lost 2 bases, J lost 4 bases, and 15 bases lay in between. In DNA, the CDR3 is TGTGCCAGCAGTTTAGAGGGGGACAATAGTAATCAGCCCCAGCATTTT. It encodes CASSLEGDNSNQPQHF.

The chain carries TRBV27 and TRBJ1-4; D is unresolved. The ends were cut back, 3 bases at V and 5 bases at J, with 16 bases in the middle. The CDR3 is 16 amino acids. Per germline, CDR1 MNHEY and CDR2 SMNVEV (reference sequence). The CDR3 loop is CASSLRPRCKNEKLFF. The CDR3 DNA follows: TGTGCCAGCAGTTTGCGTCCTCGTTGTAAGAATGAAAAACTGTTTTTT.

The rearrangement uses TRBV5-6 and TRBJ2-5; D remains ambiguous. The length of the CDR3 is 13 residues. The germline gives CDR1 SGHDT, CDR2 YYEEEE. V gave up 2 bases and J gave up 0 bases, with 5 bases separating them. The CDR3 nucleotides read TGTGCCAGCAGCTTCCCGTACCAAGAGACCCAGTACTTC. This codes for CASSFPYQETQYF.

The chain joins TRBV7-2 to TRBJ2-1, with no clear D. Trimming cost V 3 bases and J 0 bases, with 18 bases left between them. CDR3 size: 18 residues. CDR1 SGHTA and CDR2 FQGNSA come from the germline V gene. DNA for the CDR3: TGTGCCAGCAGCTTCGCGGTCCGAGGTGCCAGCTCCTACAATGAGCAGTTCTTC. Translated: CASSFAVRGASSYNEQFF.

V gene TRBV5-8 combines with J gene TRBJ1-2; D possibly corresponds to TRBD1 (6 bases). The CDR3 has 15 amino acids. Germline CDR1 is SGHTS and CDR2 is YDEGEE. Trimming cost V 3 bases and J 0 bases, with 12 bases left between them. The CDR3 region is CASSSVQGSNYGYTF. The CDR3 coding sequence is TGTGCCAGCAGCTCAGTACAGGGATCTAACTATGGCTACACCTTC.

The chain has TRBV28 and TRBJ2-1; 14 bases align to TRBD2. Looked up from germline, CDR1 is MDHEN and CDR2 is SYDVKM. V shed 6 bases and J 7 bases; nucleotides not matched to a gene: 5. The CDR3 loop spans 15 amino acids. The CDR3 DNA follows: TGTGCCAGCAGAAAGACTAGCGGGGGGGGGAATGAGCAGTTCTTC. It translates to CASRKTSGGGNEQFF.

The chain joins TRBV5-1 to TRBJ1-1; 10 positions match TRBD1. CDR3 size: 16 residues. The germline gives CDR1 SGHRS, CDR2 YFSETQ. J was trimmed by 7 bases and V by 4 bases; bases with no gene match: 13. The CDR3 is CASSERDRGNGSEAFF. Written as DNA, the CDR3 is TGCGCCAGCAGCGAGAGGGACAGGGGAAATGGGAGTGAAGCTTTCTTT.

The chain combines TRBV27 with TRBJ2-7, with TRBD1 matching 8 bases. The junction had 8 bases not matched to a gene; V was cut back by 5 bases and J by 5 bases. The CDR3 covers 14 residues. Germline values: CDR1 MNHEY, CDR2 SMNVEV (reference sequence). Written as DNA, the CDR3 is TGTGCCAGCAGTGCGGGACAGGAGGGCCACGAGCAGTACTTC. It codes for CASSAGQEGHEQYF.

The rearrangement links TRBV15 to TRBJ2-3; TRBD2 matches 9 bases. The germline V gene encodes CDR1 LNHNV and CDR2 YYDKDF (reference sequence). This CDR3 is 16 amino acids long. V was clipped by 3 bases and J by 1 base; unmatched bases: 5. CDR3 protein: CATSRYERGGTDTQYF. DNA of the CDR3: TGTGCCACCAGCAGGTACGAGCGGGGGGGCACAGATACGCAGTATTTT.

The J gene is TRBJ2-7, the V gene TRBV13; 7 positions agree with TRBD1. The CDR3 is 14 residues long. The junction had 7 bases not matched to a gene; V was cut back by 5 bases and J by 3 bases. Germline V lookup: CDR1 PRHDT, CDR2 FYEKMQ (reference sequence). The CDR3 DNA reads as TGTGCCAGCAGCAAAGAGGGACAGTTCTACGAGCAGTACTTC. Its protein is CASSKEGQFYEQYF.

This chain uses TRBV11-2 with TRBJ2-7; 10 bases align to TRBD2. The V gene's germline CDR1 is SGHAT and CDR2 FQNNGV. V shed 0 bases, J shed 6 bases, and the junction held 14 bases outside the gene matches. This CDR3 region has 18 residues. CDR3 coding DNA: TGTGCCAGCAGCTTAGATCACCCTAGCGGGAGTGTCCGTGCCGAGCAGTACTTC. It translates to CASSLDHPSGSVRAEQYF.

The chain recombines TRBV30 with TRBJ1-3, with a weak D call TRBD1 (5 bases). CDR1 is GTSNPN, CDR2 SVGIG, per germline (reference sequence). CDR3 length: 16 residues. V was trimmed by 0 bases and J by 0 bases, leaving 12 bases between them. CDR3 nucleotide sequence: TGTGCCTGGAGTGTACGGTACAGGTTCTCTGGAAACACCATATATTTT. Translating it yields CAWSVRYRFSGNTIYF.